This T cell receptor (beta chain) stems from a study of blood T cell repertoires in COVID-19. Study background: The samples span acute and convalescent COVID-19 from the United States, Italy and Spain.

V trimming: 11 bases; J trimming: 3 bases; junction bases outside the gene matches: 8. The CDR3 sequence is 13 residues long. The germline V gene has CDR1 MNHEY and CDR2 SVGAGI. In the authors' workflow: Quantification of nucleated cells was approximated via reference gene primer amplification. Assay used: immunoSEQ multiplex PCR; TCRdb lists only in-frame clones, some missing. D and trimming come from the DNA, and the V and J calls and clone size come from that table. The table includes 250,000 to 300,000 clones, 86% detected once. The sequenced sample was peripheral blood. The rearrangement uses TRBV6-5 and TRBJ2-7; 9 bases agree with TRBD1. This sequence originates from a woman in her thirties with active or convalescent COVID-19. CDR3: CAVRDRVVYEQYF. As DNA, the CDR3 is TGTGCCGTCCGGGACAGGGTTGTCTACGAGCAGTACTTC.